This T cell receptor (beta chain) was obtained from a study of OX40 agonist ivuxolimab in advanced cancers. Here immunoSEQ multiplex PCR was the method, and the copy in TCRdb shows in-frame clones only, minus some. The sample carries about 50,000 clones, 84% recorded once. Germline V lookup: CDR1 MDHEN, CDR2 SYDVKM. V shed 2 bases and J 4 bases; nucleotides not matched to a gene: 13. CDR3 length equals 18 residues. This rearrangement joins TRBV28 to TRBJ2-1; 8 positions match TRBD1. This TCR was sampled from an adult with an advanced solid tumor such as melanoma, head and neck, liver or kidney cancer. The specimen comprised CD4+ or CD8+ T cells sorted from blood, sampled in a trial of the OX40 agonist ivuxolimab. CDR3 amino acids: CASSLRKGRDRSYNEQFF. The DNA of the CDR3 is TGTGCCAGCAGTTTACGAAAGGGCCGGGACAGGTCTTACAATGAGCAGTTCTTC.